Below, 21 T cell receptor beta chains from the same sample are listed, as sequenced in a study of T cell responses to AZD1222 COVID-19 vaccine. Only in-frame clones appear in the TCRdb table, and some are missing; sequencing was by immunoSEQ multiplex PCR. Here the sample spans 120,000 to 150,000 clones, approximately 89% being singletons. The sequences come from peripheral blood, collected 28 days after the second AZD1222 dose. The receptors originated from an adult who received the AZD1222 COVID-19 vaccine.

V is TRBV4-1 and J is TRBJ2-2, with TRBD2 as a possible D gene (5 bases). V lost 4 bases and J 1 base, leaving 10 bases between the germline ends. Germline V gives CDR1 MGHRA, CDR2 YSYEKL. This CDR3 is built from 15 residues. CDR3 sequence: CASSPLAGNTGELFF. CDR3 bases: TGCGCCAGCAGCCCCCTGGCGGGGAACACCGGGGAGCTGTTTTTT.

The genes are TRBV2 and TRBJ2-7; maybe TRBD2 (6 bases). V shed 7 bases and J shed 2 bases, with 9 bases lying between them. Germline CDR1 and CDR2: SNHLY and FYNNEI. The CDR3 runs 12 residues. This CDR3 is CASKGLAYEQYF. The CDR3 DNA reads as TGTGCCAGCAAGGGACTCGCCTACGAGCAGTACTTC.

This rearrangement joins TRBV12-3 or TRBV12-4 to TRBJ2-7; D gene ambiguous. The CDR3 is made up of 13 amino acids. Trimming cost V 4 bases and J 9 bases, with 16 bases left between them. CDR3 DNA sequence: TGTGCCAGCAGTTCTCGCCCTTTGTTAGGGCAGTACTTC. This translates into CASSSRPLLGQYF.

The chain employs TRBV19 and TRBJ2-3; tentative D call: TRBD2 (6 bases). Germline CDR1 and CDR2: LNHDA and SQIVND (reference sequence). V was clipped by 1 base and J by 4 bases, with 6 bases between them. The CDR3 length is 13 residues. CDR3 coding DNA: TGTGCCAGTAGTATAGTAGCGGCAGATACGCAGTATTTT. Translation gives CASSIVAADTQYF.

The chain uses TRBV10-3 and TRBJ1-5, with 10 bases that match TRBD1. With 6 bases clipped from V and 4 bases from J, the junction kept 6 bases outside the gene matches. CDR1 and CDR2 (germline): ENHRY, SYGVKD. This CDR3 has 15 amino acids. CDR3: CAISRDRGGNQPQHF. DNA of the CDR3: TGTGCCATCAGCCGGGACAGGGGCGGAAATCAGCCCCAGCATTTT.

This clone turned up a few times. The gene calls are TRBV27 and TRBJ1-2; no firm D call. V lost 4 bases and J 6 bases, leaving 18 bases between the germline ends. CDR1 and CDR2 from the germline V gene are MNHEY and SMNVEV (reference sequence). The CDR3 length is 15 residues. CDR3 DNA: TGTGCCAGCAGTTACTTGTCGATTCCTGGTGATGGCTACACCTTC. Protein sequence: CASSYLSIPGDGYTF.

The chain links TRBV20-1 to TRBJ2-1, with TRBD2 as a possible D gene (6 bases). The germline V gene has CDR1 DFQATT and CDR2 SNEGSKA (reference sequence). The CDR3 has 14 amino acids. The V and J ends lost 3 bases and 12 bases respectively, with 21 bases between them. CDR3 region: CSASEVGGEQRQFF. DNA for the CDR3: TGCAGTGCTAGTGAGGTTGGCGGGGAACAGCGGCAGTTCTTC.

The gene calls are TRBV7-9 and TRBJ2-7; 7 nucleotides line up with TRBD1. Germline CDR1 is SEHNR and CDR2 is FQNEAQ (reference sequence). The CDR3 loop spans 16 amino acids. Unmatched junction bases numbered 17, after V lost 5 bases and J lost 7 bases. This CDR3 is CASSPMLTGMTNEQYF. CDR3 bases: TGTGCCAGCAGCCCGATGTTGACAGGGATGACTAATGAGCAGTACTTC.

This CDR3 reads CASSLSQGVVSGNTIYF. DNA of the CDR3: TGTGCCAGCAGCTTATCTCAGGGAGTTGTCTCTGGAAACACCATATATTTT. The chain combines TRBV7-6 with TRBJ1-3, with D perhaps matching TRBD1 (5 bases). V was shortened by 2 bases and J by 0 bases, with 14 bases between the two germline ends. The CDR3 covers 17 residues. Germline values: CDR1 SGHVS, CDR2 FNYEAQ.

The chain employs TRBV5-8 and TRBJ1-1; tentative D call: TRBD1 (5 bases). This CDR3 comprises 15 residues. Germline CDR1 reads SGHTS; CDR2 reads YDEGEE. The V gene lost 0 bases and the J gene lost 3 bases, with 12 bases spanning the gap. The CDR3 loop reads CASSLGRGGDTEAFF. In nucleotides, the CDR3 is TGTGCCAGCAGCTTGGGTCGCGGGGGGGACACTGAAGCTTTCTTT.

V is TRBV29-1 and J is TRBJ2-1; D might be TRBD1 or TRBD2, each matching 5 bases. The CDR3 is 18 amino acids. Deletions cut 4 bases from V and 2 bases from J, with 24 bases between. Germline lookup yields CDR1 SQVTM and CDR2 ANQGSEA. Here the CDR3 reads CSVAVGGAGGLPYNEQFF. CDR3 DNA: TGCAGCGTTGCGGTGGGTGGGGCTGGAGGCTTACCCTACAATGAGCAGTTCTTC.

This chain uses TRBV9 with TRBJ1-5, with 7 positions matching TRBD1. CDR1 and CDR2 (germline): SGDLS, YYNGEE. CDR3 size: 13 residues. The V and J ends lost 0 bases and 7 bases, in that order; junction bases with no gene match: 1. CDR3 sequence: CASSVAGGQPQHF. CDR3 nucleotides: TGTGCCAGCAGCGTAGCAGGGGGGCAGCCCCAGCATTTT. Using reference TRBV9 and TRBJ1-5 for the parts outside the CDR3, the full variable domain is DSGVTQTPKHLITATGQRVTLRCSPRSGDLSVYWYQQSLDQGLQFLIQYYNGEERAKGNILERFSAQQFPDLHSELNLSSLELGDSALYFCASSVAGGQPQHFGDGTRLSIL.

The chain uses TRBV6-2 or TRBV6-3 and TRBJ2-3, with 9 positions matching TRBD2. Germline V gene sequence: CDR1 MNHEY, CDR2 SVGEGT. V was clipped by 2 bases and J by 6 bases; unmatched bases: 18. The CDR3 spans 19 residues. The CDR3 spells CASSYPLKISGSGWDTQYF. In nucleotides, the CDR3 is TGTGCCAGCAGTTACCCACTAAAGATTAGCGGGAGCGGGTGGGATACGCAGTATTTT.

The chain is built from TRBV5-1 and TRBJ2-1; 11 nucleotides match TRBD2. After removal of 3 bases from V and 2 bases from J, the junction contained 7 bases not matched to a gene. Germline V gene lookup returns CDR1 SGHRS and CDR2 YFSETQ. The length of the CDR3 is 17 residues. The CDR3 loop reads CASSSSQGLAAYNEQFF. The CDR3 DNA follows: TGCGCCAGCAGCTCATCCCAGGGACTAGCGGCCTACAATGAGCAGTTCTTC. The whole variable domain, remainder taken from reference TRBV5-1 and TRBJ2-1, is KAGVTQTPRYLIKTRGQQVTLSCSPISGHRSVSWYQQTPGQGLQFLFEYFSETQRNKGNFPGRFSGRQFSNSRSEMNVSTLELGDSALYLCASSSSQGLAAYNEQFFGPGTRLTVL.

The rearrangement links TRBV29-1 to TRBJ1-5; 9 nucleotides align to TRBD1. The CDR3 contains 14 residues. V shed 6 bases and J 0 bases; nucleotides not matched to a gene: 3. Germline V gene sequence: CDR1 SQVTM, CDR2 ANQGSEA. This chain's CDR3 is CSVGTGNSNQPQHF. DNA for the CDR3: TGCAGCGTAGGGACAGGGAATAGCAATCAGCCCCAGCATTTT. Supplemented by reference TRBV29-1 and TRBJ1-5, the full variable domain reads SAVISQKPSRDICQRGTSLTIQCQVDSQVTMMFWYRQQPGQSLTLIATANQGSEATYESGFVIDKFPISRPNLTFSTLTVSNMSPEDSSIYLCSVGTGNSNQPQHFGDGTRLSIL.

The J gene is TRBJ2-5, the V gene TRBV18, with D possibly being TRBD1 (6 bases). CDR3 size: 13 residues. The germline V and J ends were trimmed by 3 bases and 3 bases, with 8 bases remaining between them. Germline assignment: CDR1 KGHSH and CDR2 LQKENI. DNA for the CDR3: TGTGCCAGCTCACCCAGGACAGAAGAGACCCAGTACTTC. It specifies CASSPRTEETQYF.

The chain combines TRBV5-4 with TRBJ2-1, with D unclear. Trimming cost V 4 bases and J 9 bases, with 8 bases left between them. Germline CDR1 SGHNT, CDR2 YYREEE (reference sequence). The CDR3 is 11 residues long. Here the CDR3 reads CASSRIGEQFF. The DNA of the CDR3 is TGTGCCAGCAGCCGGATCGGTGAGCAGTTCTTC.

The gene calls are TRBV6-6 and TRBJ1-2, with unresolved D. CDR1 and CDR2 from the germline V gene are MNHNY and SVGAGI (reference sequence). CDR3 length: 12 residues. Trimming cost V 6 bases and J 8 bases, with 13 bases left between them. This CDR3 is CASSDPGGGYTF. CDR3 coding DNA: TGTGCCAGCAGCGACCCGGGTGGAGGCTACACCTTC.

V gene TRBV2 combines with J gene TRBJ1-2, with D possibly being TRBD1 (6 bases). Germline loops: CDR1 SNHLY, CDR2 FYNNEI. V lost 6 bases, J lost 5 bases, and 10 bases lay in between. The CDR3 spans 12 residues. The CDR3 here is CASRGGAYGYTF. CDR3 sequence (DNA): TGTGCCAGCAGAGGGGGGGCTTATGGCTACACCTTC.

CDR3 in amino acids: CASSPERGRPYEQYF. Here the CDR3 DNA reads TGTGCCAGCAGCCCCGAGAGGGGTAGACCCTACGAGCAGTACTTC. This chain uses TRBV9 with TRBJ2-7; the D gene could be TRBD1 or TRBD2 (5 bases each). The V and J ends lost 4 bases and 2 bases respectively, with 16 bases between them. The CDR3 runs to 15 residues. Germline loops: CDR1 SGDLS, CDR2 YYNGEE.

The chain couples TRBV7-2 to TRBJ2-6, with a weak D call TRBD1 (6 bases). This CDR3 contains 18 residues. CDR1 SGHTA and CDR2 FQGNSA come from the germline V gene. V was clipped by 4 bases and J by 2 bases, with 18 bases between them. The CDR3 DNA reads TGTGCCAGCAGCTCCTCCGGGACATGGGGCACTGGGGCCAACGTCCTGACTTTC. It translates to CASSSSGTWGTGANVLTF.